The clone carrying this TCR beta chain showed up just a few times. The antigen is not known. Genes and germline are mouse. With the read ending 4 residues before the CDR3 end, the germline J gene is used to fill in that end. The data belong to a study of CD8+ T cells in alopecia areata. At the level of the study: Recipients were approximately 7-11-week-old female C3H/HeJ mice grafted with skin from approximately 6-13-month-old C3H/HeJ donors with spontaneous alopecia. Study-level findings and limits: Alopecia totalis/universalis scalp especially showed more expanded CD8+ clones than normal scalp. Relative to mice, TCR sharing across patients was less clear, a difference possibly HLA-related. Scalp sample sequencing also detects resident alphabeta T cells of normal skin.

RNA was isolated and reverse transcribed to cDNA, the sequencing template. Generated by immunoSEQ multiplex PCR, the TCRdb table keeps only in-frame clones and is missing some. The sample shows about 110,000 clones, no singletons; the ten largest hold roughly a fifth. Per germline, CDR1 NSQYPW and CDR2 LRSPGD (reference sequence). Trimming took 7 bases from V and 5 from J; bases not matched to a gene: 6. This CDR3 spans 14 amino acids. This clonotype was obtained from a C3H/HeJ mouse with alopecia areata. The strain's MHC haplotype is H2-k. The sample was lesional skin. The chain combines TRBV1 with TRBJ2-1, with TRBD2 identical over 9 bases. CDR3 in amino acids: CTCTRGTGNAEQFF. CDR3 bases read: TGCACCTGCACCCGCGGGACTGGGAATGCT.